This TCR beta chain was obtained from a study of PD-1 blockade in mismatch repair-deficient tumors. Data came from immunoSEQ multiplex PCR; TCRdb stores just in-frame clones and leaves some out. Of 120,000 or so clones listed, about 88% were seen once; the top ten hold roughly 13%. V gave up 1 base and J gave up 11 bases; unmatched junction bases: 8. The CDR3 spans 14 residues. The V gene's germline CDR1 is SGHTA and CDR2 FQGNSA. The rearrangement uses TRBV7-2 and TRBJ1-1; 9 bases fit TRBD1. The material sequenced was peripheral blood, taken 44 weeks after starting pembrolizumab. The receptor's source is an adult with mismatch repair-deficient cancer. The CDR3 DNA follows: TGTGCCAGCAGCTTAGAAATTACAGGGGGCGCTGCTTTCTTT. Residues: CASSLEITGGAAFF.